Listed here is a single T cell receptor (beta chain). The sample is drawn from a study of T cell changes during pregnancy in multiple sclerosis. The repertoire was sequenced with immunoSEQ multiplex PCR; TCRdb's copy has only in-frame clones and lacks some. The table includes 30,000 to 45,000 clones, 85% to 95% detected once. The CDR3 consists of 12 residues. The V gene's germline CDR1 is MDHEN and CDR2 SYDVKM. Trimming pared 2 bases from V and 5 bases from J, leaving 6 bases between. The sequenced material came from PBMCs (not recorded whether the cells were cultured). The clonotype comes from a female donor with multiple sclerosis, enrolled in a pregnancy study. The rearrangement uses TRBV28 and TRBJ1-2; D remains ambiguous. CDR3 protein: CASSLEGYGYTF. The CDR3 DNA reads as TGTGCCAGCAGTTTAGAAGGGTATGGCTACACCTTC.